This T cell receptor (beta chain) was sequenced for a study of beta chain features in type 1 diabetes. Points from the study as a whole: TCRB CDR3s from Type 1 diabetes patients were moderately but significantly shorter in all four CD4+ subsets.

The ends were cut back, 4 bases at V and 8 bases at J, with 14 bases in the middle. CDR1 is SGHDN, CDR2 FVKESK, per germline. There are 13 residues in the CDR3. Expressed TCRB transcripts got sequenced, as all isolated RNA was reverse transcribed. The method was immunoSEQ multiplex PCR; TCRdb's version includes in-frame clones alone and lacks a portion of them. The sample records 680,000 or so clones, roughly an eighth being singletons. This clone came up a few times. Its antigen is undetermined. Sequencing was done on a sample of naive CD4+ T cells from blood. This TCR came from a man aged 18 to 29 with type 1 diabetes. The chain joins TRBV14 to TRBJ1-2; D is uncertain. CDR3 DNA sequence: TGTGCCAGCAGCCCAAGGACCCTAGACGGCTACACCTTC. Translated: CASSPRTLDGYTF. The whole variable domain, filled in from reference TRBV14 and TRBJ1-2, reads EAGVTQFPSHSVIEKGQTVTLRCDPISGHDNLYWYRRVMGKEIKFLLHFVKESKQDESGMPNNRFLAERTGGTYSTLKVQPAELEDSGVYFCASSPRTLDGYTFGSGTRLTVV.